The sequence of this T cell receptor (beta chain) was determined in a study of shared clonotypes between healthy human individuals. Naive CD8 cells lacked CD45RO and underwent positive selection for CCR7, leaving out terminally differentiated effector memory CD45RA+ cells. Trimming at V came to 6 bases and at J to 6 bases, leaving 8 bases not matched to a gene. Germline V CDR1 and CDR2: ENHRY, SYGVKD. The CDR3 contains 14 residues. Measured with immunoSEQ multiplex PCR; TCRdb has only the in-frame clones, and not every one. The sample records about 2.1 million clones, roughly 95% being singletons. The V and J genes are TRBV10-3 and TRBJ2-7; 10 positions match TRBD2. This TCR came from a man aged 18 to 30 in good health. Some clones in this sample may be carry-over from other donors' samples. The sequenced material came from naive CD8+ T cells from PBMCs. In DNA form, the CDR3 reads TGTGCCATCAGAGGTCCTAGCGGGAGAGGCGAGCAGTACTTC. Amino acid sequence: CAIRGPSGRGEQYF.